One T cell receptor (beta chain) is described in this entry. Antigen specificity is unknown. TCRdb re-analysed the 5' RACE reads in MiXCR, keeping a single row per CDR3 protein. The sample has more than 300,000 distinct CDR3 sequences, 20% to 25% seen once. This specimen belongs to a study of T-cell memory formation after mild COVID-19. Overall study results and limits: Mostly located in CM and EM were contracting CD4+ clones, with contracting CD8+ clones located in EMRA.

CDR1 is SEHNR and CDR2 is FQNEAQ in the germline V gene (reference sequence). CDR3 length: 13 amino acids. V was cut by 5 bases and J by 3 bases, with 10 bases left in between. This receptor was obtained from a man between 18 and 29 years old who had mild COVID-19 (a few samples of this study predate the infection). Cell type and time point are not known. Sequences were obtained from PBMCs or a T cell subset sorted from them (not recorded which). The chain joins TRBV7-9 to TRBJ1-1; D is undetermined. The CDR3 nucleotides read TGTGCCAGCAGCCTAAACACCGACACTGAAGCTTTCTTT. It is translated as CASSLNTDTEAFF.